This TCR beta chain derives from a study of human T cells and chemical hapten exposure. Germline V gene data show CDR1 as SGHTA and CDR2 as FQGNSA. This CDR3 spans 14 amino acids. With 4 bases removed from V and 7 bases from J, the gap between germline ends came to 14 bases. This clonotype was seen at least ten times. TCRdb re-analysed the RACE reads in MiXCR, keeping a single row per CDR3 protein. The sample consists of 85,000 or so distinct CDR3 sequences, about 10% of them appearing once. The time point here: patch test 1, 2 weeks after DPC sensitization. Treatment: therapeutic diphenylcyclopropenone sensitization with weekly scalp DPC.

Sequencing was performed on whole blood, taken in connection with sensitization to the hapten diphenylcyclopropenone (DPC). The TCR comes from a woman between 50 and 59 years old with alopecia areata. Some clones in this sample may be carry-over from other donors' samples. The chain combines TRBV7-2 with TRBJ1-3; D remains unclear. The CDR3 is CASSSGSQMNTIYF. The CDR3 DNA reads TGTGCCAGCAGCTCCGGGTCCCAGATGAACACCATATATTTT.